This TCR beta chain was captured by sequencing in a study of T cell responses to AZD1222 COVID-19 vaccine. General observations from the study: Spike-specific TCR breadth and depth were elevated following two AZD1222 doses. Spike was spanned by vaccine-associated CD4 TCRs, with dominance at 160-218 and 743-854. Reportedly, close to half of spike-specific TCRs are directed against unmutated variant regions. Most donors were white British and more were female, and clonal diversity was possibly underestimated.

V was pared by 5 bases and J by 5 bases, with 6 bases of the junction left unmatched. CDR3 length equals 15 residues. CDR1 and CDR2 from the germline V gene are SGDLS and YYNGEE. Sequencing was performed with immunoSEQ multiplex PCR; in TCRdb, only in-frame clones are kept and a portion is missing. The data contain 140,000 to 150,000 clones, around nine tenths of them singletons. This clone was counted a single time. As yet, its antigen is unknown. This receptor was identified in an adult in good health. Specimen: peripheral blood, collected on day 0 of MenACWY control vaccination. This rearrangement joins TRBV9 to TRBJ2-7, with 14 bases matching TRBD2. CDR3 in amino acids: CASSYGLAGGNEQYF. The CDR3 DNA reads TGTGCCAGCAGTTACGGACTAGCGGGGGGCAACGAGCAGTACTTC.